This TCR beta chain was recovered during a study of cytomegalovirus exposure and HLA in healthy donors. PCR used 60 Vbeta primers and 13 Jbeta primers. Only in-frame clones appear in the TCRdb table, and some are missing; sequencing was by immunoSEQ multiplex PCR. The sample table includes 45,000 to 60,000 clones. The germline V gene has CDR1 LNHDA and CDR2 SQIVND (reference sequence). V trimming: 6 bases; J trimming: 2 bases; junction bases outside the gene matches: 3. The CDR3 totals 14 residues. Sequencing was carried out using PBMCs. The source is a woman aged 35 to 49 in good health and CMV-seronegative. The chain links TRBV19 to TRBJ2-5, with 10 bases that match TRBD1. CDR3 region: CASRGTGDQETQYF. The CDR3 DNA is TGTGCCAGTAGGGGGACAGGGGATCAAGAGACCCAGTACTTC.